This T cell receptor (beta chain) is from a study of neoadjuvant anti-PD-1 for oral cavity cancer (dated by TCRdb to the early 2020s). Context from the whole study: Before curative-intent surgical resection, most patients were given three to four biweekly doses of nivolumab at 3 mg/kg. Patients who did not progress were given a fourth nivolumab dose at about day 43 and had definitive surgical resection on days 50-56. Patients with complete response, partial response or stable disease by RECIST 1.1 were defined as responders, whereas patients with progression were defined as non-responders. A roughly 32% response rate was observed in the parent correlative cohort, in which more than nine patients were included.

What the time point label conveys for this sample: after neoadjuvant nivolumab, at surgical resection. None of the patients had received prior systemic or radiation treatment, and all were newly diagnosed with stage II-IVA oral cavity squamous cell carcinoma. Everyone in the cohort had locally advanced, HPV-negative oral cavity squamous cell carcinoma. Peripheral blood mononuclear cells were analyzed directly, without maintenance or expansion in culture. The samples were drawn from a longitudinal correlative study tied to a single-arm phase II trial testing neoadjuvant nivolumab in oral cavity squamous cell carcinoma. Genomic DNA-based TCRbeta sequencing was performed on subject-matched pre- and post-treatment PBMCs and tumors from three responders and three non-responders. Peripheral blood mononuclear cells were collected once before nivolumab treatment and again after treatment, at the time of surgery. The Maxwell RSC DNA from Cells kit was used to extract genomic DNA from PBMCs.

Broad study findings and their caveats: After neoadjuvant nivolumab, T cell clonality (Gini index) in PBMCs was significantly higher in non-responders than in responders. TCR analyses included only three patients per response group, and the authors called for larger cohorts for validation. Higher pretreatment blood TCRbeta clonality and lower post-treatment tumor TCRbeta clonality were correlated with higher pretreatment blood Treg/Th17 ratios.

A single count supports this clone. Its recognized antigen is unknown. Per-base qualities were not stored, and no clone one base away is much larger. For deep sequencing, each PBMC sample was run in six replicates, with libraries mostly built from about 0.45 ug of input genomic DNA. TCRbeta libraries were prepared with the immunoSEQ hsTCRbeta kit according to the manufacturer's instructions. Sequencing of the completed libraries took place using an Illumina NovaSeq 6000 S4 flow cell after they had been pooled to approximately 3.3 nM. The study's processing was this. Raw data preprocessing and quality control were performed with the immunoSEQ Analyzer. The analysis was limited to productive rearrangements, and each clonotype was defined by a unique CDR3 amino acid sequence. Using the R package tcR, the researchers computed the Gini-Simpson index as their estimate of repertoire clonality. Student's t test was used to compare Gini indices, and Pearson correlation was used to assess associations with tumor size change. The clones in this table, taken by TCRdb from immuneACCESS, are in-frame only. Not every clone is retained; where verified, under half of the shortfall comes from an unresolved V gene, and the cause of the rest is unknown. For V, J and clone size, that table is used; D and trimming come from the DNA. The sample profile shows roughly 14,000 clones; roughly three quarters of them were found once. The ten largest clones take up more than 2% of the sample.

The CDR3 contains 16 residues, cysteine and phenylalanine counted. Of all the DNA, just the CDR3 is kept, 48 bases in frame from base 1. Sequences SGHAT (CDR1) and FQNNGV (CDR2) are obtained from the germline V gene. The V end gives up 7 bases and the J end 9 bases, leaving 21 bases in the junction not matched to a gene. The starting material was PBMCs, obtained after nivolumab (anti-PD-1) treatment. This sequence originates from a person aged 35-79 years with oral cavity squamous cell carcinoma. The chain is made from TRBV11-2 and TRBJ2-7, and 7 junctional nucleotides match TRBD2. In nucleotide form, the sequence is TGTGCCAGCAAGGATTTTAGCGGGTCAGACCTTCGGACGCAGTACTTC. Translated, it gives CASKDFSGSDLRTQYF.